The source of this TCR beta chain is a study of T-cell memory formation after mild COVID-19. Study-wide findings and caveats: Pre-infection memory held some responding clones, suggesting pre-existing cross-reactive T cells responded. Later expanders leaned CD4+, whereas clones that contracted between day 15 and 85 were balanced CD4/CD8.

This CDR3 comprises 15 residues. Trimming removed 6 bases from V and 6 bases from J, with 17 bases in between. As regards this clonotype: Antigen unknown.

TCRdb fed the 5' RACE reads into MiXCR, producing one record per CDR3 protein. The table records about 400,000 distinct CDR3 sequences, roughly 15% of them present only once. The chain combines TRBV12-3 or TRBV12-4 with TRBJ1-4; the D gene is possibly TRBD1 (6 bases). The receptor was derived from a man between 18 and 35 years old who had mild COVID-19 (a few samples of this study predate the infection). Cell type and time point are not known. Sequenced: PBMCs or a T cell subset sorted from them (not recorded which). The CDR3 sequence is CASSLSHHRDEKLFF. The CDR3 nucleotides are TGTGCCAGCAGCCTATCGCATCACAGGGATGAAAAACTGTTTTTT.